One and the same sample provided the 11 T cell receptor beta chains below, sequenced in a study of blood T cell repertoires in COVID-19. The assay was immunoSEQ multiplex PCR, and TCRdb's table has in-frame clones only and misses some. The repertoire holds fewer than 450,000 clones, with over 75% as singletons. The sample comprised PBMCs or T cells enriched from blood (not recorded which). Receptors were obtained from a woman aged 40-49 years with acute COVID-19.

The CDR3 nucleotides are TGTGCCAGCAGCGAGGACAGGGGGTTCACCGGGGAGCTGTTTTTT. Translating gives CASSEDRGFTGELFF. The chain is built from TRBV5-6 and TRBJ2-2; 10 bases match TRBD1. The V segment lost 4 bases and the J segment 4 bases; nucleotides outside the gene matches: 4. Germline V gene lookup returns CDR1 SGHDT and CDR2 YYEEEE. The CDR3 runs to 15 residues.

The chain links TRBV5-8 to TRBJ1-4; 9 bases align to TRBD1. This CDR3 has 14 amino acids. V lost 1 base and J lost 7; bases outside the gene matches: 2. From germline, CDR1 is SGHTS and CDR2 YDEGEE. The CDR3 DNA reads TGTGCCAGCAGCTTGACAGGGGGCAGTGAAAAACTGTTTTTT. This gives the protein CASSLTGGSEKLFF.

The rearrangement joins TRBV9 to TRBJ1-1; TRBD1 might be the D (6 bases). The CDR3 is made up of 14 amino acids. Germline V gene sequence: CDR1 SGDLS, CDR2 YYNGEE. V lost 4 bases and J lost 0, with 10 bases in between. The CDR3 region has the DNA TGTGCCAGCAGCACTAGGGGGTTGAACACTGAAGCTTTCTTT. Protein sequence: CASSTRGLNTEAFF.

This clone has only one observation. The genes are TRBV11-3 and TRBJ2-2; 8 bases map to TRBD1. CDR3 size: 15 residues. The germline gives CDR1 SGHNT, CDR2 YENEEA. Trimming removed 4 bases from V and 5 bases from J; junction bases left unmatched: 6. The CDR3 coding sequence is TGTGCCAGCAGCTGGGCAGGGGGCGGGACCGGGGAGCTGTTTTTT. Encoded protein: CASSWAGGGTGELFF.

The rearrangement uses TRBV11-2 and TRBJ1-4, with 7 nucleotides matching TRBD1. The J segment lost 5 bases and the V segment lost 3 bases, leaving 3 bases of the junction unmatched. CDR1 is SGHAT, CDR2 FQNNGV, per germline. The CDR3 extends over 14 amino acids. CDR3: CASSLDRSNEKLFF. CDR3 coding DNA: TGTGCCAGCAGCTTGGACAGGTCAAATGAAAAACTGTTTTTT.

The chain uses TRBV18 and TRBJ1-2; the D is unclear. Trimming removed 6 bases at V and 4 bases at J, with 12 bases between. The CDR3 sequence is 13 residues long. The germline V gene has CDR1 KGHSH and CDR2 LQKENI. The CDR3 nucleotides read TGTGCCAGCTCCGAGGAAGCTGTCTATGGCTACACCTTC. This translates into CASSEEAVYGYTF.

V gene TRBV27 combines with J gene TRBJ1-2, with D unclear. The CDR3 totals 13 residues. Germline V lookup: CDR1 MNHEY, CDR2 SMNVEV (reference sequence). V was trimmed by 8 bases and J by 5 bases, leaving 15 bases between them. CDR3 loop: CASSGSKTYGYTF. The CDR3 coding sequence is TGTGCCAGCTCCGGGTCTAAAACTTATGGCTACACCTTC.

This clone came up a few times. This sequence joins TRBV5-1 and TRBJ2-2, with a possible D match to TRBD1 (6 bases). Germline V gives CDR1 SGHRS, CDR2 YFSETQ. V gave up 2 bases and J gave up 6 bases, with 14 bases separating them. CDR3 size: 15 residues. CDR3 loop: CASSLKQGPPGELFF. The CDR3, as DNA: TGCGCCAGCAGCTTAAAACAGGGCCCCCCCGGGGAGCTGTTTTTT.

The rearrangement joins TRBV7-2 to TRBJ1-2; TRBD1 is a possible D gene (6 bases). This CDR3 contains 16 residues. Trimming took 5 bases from V and 8 from J, leaving 24 bases between them. Germline V CDR1 and CDR2: SGHTA, FQGNSA. The CDR3 here is CASSKPGQMGARGYTF. The CDR3, as DNA: TGTGCCAGCAGCAAGCCAGGCCAGATGGGGGCGCGGGGCTACACCTTC.

The rearrangement joins TRBV25-1 to TRBJ1-2, with no clear D. Between the trimmed V and J ends, which lost 0 bases and 8 bases, there was a span of 13 bases. This CDR3 spans 14 amino acids. Germline V gives CDR1 MGHDK, CDR2 SYGVNS. CDR3 DNA: TGTGCCAGCAGTGAATATTTCGAGGGAAGGGGCTACACCTTC. Its translation is CASSEYFEGRGYTF.

The chain is built from TRBV27 and TRBJ1-1, with 7 bases matching TRBD1. With 2 bases clipped from V and 1 base from J, the junction kept 4 bases outside the gene matches. CDR3 length equals 15 residues. Germline V CDR1 and CDR2: MNHEY, SMNVEV (reference sequence). The CDR3 here is CASSLPGTANTEAFF. The CDR3 nucleotides are TGTGCCAGCAGTTTACCCGGGACAGCGAACACTGAAGCTTTCTTT.